The clone carrying this T cell receptor beta chain was observed many times. The data belong to a study of molecular identifiers for immune sequencing clone quantification. The CDR3 spans 13 residues. Germline V lookup: CDR1 SGHVS, CDR2 FNYEAQ. V was pared by 1 base and J by 2 bases, with 3 bases between. TCRdb re-derived calls from the PCR reads in MiXCR, one entry per CDR3 protein. The sample has more than 300,000 distinct CDR3 sequences; about 22% are singletons. The specimen sequenced was naive CD8+ T cells from blood, with Jurkat cell RNA spiked in. The subset was: FACS-sorted CD8+CD4-CCR7+CD45RA+ naive T cells. This TCR came from a human donor in good health. Some libraries in this study had Jurkat cell RNA spiked in. This chain connects TRBV7-6 to TRBJ1-3, with D unresolved. The DNA for the CDR3 is TGTGCCAGCAGCTTAGAACCTGGAAACACCATATATTTT. It encodes CASSLEPGNTIYF.